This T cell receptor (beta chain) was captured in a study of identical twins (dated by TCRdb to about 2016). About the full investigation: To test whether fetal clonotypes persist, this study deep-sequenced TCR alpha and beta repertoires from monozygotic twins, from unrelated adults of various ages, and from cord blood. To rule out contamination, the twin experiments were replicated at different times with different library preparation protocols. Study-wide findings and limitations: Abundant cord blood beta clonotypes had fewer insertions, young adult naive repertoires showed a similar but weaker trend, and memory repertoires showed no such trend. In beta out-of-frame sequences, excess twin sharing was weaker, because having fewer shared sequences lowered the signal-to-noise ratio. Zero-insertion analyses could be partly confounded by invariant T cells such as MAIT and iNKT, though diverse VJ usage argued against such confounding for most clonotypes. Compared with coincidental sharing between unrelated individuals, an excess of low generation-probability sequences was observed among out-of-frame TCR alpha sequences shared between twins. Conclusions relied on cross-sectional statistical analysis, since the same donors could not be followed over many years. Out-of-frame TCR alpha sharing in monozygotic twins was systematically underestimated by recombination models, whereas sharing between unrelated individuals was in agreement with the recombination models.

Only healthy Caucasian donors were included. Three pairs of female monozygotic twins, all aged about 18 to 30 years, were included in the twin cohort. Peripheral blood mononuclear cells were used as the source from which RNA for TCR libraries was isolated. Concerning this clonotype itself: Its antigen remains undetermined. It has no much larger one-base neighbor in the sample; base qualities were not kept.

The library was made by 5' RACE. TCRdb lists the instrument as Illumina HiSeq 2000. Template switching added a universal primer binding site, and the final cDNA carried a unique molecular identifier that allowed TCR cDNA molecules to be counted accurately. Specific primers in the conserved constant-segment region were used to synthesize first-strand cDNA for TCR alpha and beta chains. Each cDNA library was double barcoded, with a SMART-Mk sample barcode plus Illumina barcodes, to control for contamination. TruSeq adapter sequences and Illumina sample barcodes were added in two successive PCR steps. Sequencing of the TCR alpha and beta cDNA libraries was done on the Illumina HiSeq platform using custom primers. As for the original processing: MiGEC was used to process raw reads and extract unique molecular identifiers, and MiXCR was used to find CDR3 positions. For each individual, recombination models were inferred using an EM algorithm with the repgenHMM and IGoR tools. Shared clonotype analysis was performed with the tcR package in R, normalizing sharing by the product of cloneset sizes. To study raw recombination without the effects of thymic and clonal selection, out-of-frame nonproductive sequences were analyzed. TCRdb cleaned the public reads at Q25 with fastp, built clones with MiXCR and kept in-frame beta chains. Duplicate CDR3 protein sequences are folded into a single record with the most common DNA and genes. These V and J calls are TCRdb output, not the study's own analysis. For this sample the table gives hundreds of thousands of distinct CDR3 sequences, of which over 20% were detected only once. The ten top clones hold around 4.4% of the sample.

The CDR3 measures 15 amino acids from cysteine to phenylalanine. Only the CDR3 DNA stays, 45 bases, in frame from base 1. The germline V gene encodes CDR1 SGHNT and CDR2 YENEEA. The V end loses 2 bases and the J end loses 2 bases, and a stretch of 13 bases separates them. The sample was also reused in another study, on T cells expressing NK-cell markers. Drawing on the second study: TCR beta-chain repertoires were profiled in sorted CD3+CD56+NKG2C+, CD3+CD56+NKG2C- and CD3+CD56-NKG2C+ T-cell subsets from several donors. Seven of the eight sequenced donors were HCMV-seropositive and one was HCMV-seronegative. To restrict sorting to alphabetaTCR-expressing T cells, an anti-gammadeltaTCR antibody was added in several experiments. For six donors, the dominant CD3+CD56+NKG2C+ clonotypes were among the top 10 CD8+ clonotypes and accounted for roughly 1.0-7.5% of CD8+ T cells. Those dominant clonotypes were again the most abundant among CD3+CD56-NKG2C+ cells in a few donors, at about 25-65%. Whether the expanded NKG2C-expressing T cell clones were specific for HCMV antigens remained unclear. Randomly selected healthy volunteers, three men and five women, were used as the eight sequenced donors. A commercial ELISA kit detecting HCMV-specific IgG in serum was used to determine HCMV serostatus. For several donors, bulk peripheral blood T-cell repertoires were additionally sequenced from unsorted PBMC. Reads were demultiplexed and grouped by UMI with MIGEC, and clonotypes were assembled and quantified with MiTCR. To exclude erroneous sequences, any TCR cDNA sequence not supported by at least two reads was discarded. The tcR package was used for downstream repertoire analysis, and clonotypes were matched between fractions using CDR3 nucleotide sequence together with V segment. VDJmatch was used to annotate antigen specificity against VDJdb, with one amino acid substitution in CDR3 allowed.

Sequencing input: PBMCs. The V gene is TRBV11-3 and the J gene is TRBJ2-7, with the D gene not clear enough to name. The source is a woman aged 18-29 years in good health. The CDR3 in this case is CASSLFDGYTYEQYF. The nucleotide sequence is TGTGCCAGCAGCTTATTCGACGGCTACACCTACGAGCAGTACTTC.